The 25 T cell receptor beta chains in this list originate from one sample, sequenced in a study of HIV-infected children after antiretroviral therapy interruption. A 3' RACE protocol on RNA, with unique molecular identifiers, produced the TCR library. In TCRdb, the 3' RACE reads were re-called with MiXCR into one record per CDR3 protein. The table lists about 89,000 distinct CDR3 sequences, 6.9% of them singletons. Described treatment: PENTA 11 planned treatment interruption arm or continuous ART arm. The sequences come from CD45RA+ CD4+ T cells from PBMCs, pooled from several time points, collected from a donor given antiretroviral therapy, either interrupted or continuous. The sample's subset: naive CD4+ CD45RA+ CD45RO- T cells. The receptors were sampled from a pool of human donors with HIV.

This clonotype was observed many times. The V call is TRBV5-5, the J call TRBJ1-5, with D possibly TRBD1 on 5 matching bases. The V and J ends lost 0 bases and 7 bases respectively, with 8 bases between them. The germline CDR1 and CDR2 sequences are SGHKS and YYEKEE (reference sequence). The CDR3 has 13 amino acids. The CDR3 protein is CASSLGGIQPQHF. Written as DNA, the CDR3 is TGTGCCAGCAGCTTGGGGGGGATACAGCCCCAGCATTTT.

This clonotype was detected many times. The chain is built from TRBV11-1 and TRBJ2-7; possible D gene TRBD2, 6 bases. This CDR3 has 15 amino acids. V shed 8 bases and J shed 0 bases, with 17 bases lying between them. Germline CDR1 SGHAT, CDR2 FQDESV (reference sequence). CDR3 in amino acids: CASSSLASSSYEQYF. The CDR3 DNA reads TGTGCCAGCTCATCCCTAGCGTCGAGCTCCTACGAGCAGTACTTC.

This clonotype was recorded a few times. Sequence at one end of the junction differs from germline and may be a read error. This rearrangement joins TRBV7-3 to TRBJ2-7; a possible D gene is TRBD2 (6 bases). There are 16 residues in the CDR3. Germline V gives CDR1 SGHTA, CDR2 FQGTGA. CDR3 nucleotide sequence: TGTGCCACCAGCTTCTCAGCGGGCAGGTCTTTCTACGAGCAGTACTTC. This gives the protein CATSFSAGRSFYEQYF. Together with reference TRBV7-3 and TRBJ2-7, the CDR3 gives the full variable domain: GAGVSQTPSNKVTEKGKYVELRCDPISGHTALYWYRQSLGQGPEFLIYFQGTGAADDSGLPNDRFFAVRPEGSVSTLKIQRTERGDSAVYLCATSFSAGRSFYEQYFGPGTRLTVT.

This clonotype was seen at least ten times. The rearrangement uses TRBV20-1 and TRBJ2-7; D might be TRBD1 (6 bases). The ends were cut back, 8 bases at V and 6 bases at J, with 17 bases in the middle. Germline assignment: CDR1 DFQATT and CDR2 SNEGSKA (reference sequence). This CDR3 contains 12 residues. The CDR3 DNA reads TGCAGTCCATTCCGGGACACAGGCGAGCAGTACTTC. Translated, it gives CSPFRDTGEQYF.

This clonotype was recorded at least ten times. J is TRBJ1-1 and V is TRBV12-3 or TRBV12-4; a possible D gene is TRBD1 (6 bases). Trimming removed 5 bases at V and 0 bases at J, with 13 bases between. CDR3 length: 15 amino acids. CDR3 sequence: CASSPRTAMNTEAFF. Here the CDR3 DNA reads TGTGCCAGCAGTCCACGGACAGCAATGAACACTGAAGCTTTCTTT.

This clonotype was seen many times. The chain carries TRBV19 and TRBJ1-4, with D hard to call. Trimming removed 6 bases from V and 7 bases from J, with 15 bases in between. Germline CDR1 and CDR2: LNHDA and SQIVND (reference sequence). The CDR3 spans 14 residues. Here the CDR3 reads CASRAFGVAEKLFF. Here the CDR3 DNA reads TGTGCCAGTAGGGCCTTCGGGGTTGCTGAAAAACTGTTTTTT.

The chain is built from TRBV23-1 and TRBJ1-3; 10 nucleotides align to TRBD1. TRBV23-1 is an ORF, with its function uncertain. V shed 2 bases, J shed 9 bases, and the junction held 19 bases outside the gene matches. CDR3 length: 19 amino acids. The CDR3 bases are TGCGCCAGCAGTCAACCTTTTCAAAAAGACAGGGGGCTAGGGGCCACCATATATTTT. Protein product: CASSQPFQKDRGLGATIYF.

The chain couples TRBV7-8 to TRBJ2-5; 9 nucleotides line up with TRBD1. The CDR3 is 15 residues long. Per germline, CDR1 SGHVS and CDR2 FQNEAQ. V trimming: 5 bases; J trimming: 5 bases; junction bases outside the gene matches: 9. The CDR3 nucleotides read TGTGCCAGCAGCCGAGGACAGGGGAGGCAGGAGACCCAGTACTTC. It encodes CASSRGQGRQETQYF.

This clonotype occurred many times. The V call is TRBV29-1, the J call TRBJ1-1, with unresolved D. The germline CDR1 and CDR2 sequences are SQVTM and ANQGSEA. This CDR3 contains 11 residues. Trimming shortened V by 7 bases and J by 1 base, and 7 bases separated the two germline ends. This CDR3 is CSGTGNTEAFF. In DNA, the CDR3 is TGCAGCGGGACGGGGAACACTGAAGCTTTCTTT. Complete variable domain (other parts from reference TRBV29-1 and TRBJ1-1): SAVISQKPSRDICQRGTSLTIQCQVDSQVTMMFWYRQQPGQSLTLIATANQGSEATYESGFVIDKFPISRPNLTFSTLTVSNMSPEDSSIYLCSGTGNTEAFFGQGTRLTVV.

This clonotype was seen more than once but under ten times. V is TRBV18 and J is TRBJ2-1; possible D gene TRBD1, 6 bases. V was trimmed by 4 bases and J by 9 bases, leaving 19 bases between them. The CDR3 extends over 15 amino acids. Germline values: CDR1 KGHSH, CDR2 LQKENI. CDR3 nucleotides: TGTGCCAGCTCACGGGTGGCAGGGGCCTCTAGTGAGCAGTTCTTC. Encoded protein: CASSRVAGASSEQFF.

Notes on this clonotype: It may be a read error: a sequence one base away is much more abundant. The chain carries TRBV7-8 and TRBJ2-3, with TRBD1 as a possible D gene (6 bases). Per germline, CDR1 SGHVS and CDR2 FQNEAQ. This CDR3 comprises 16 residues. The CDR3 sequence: CASGLIGQGQKDTQYF. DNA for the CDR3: TGTGCCAGCGGCTTAATCGGGCAGGGGCAGAAAGATACGCAGTATTTT.

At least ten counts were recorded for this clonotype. CDR3 sequence reads: CASSPHTGGQGYNEQFF. The CDR3 bases are TGTGCCAGCAGTCCGCATACAGGGGGCCAAGGATACAATGAGCAGTTCTTC. The chain couples TRBV6-2 or TRBV6-3 to TRBJ2-1; 9 bases are a match to TRBD1. The germline gives CDR1 MNHEY, CDR2 SVGEGT. The CDR3 contains 17 residues. Losses at the gene ends were 5 bases for V and 4 bases for J; bases not matched to a gene: 12.

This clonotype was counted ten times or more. The CDR3 bases are TGCAGTGCCAACCCCCACAGGGAATTGGGCACAGATACGCAGTATTTT. This gives the protein CSANPHRELGTDTQYF. The V call is TRBV20-1, the J call TRBJ2-3; possible D gene TRBD1, 6 bases. V shed 6 bases and J shed 1 base, with 20 bases lying between them. This CDR3 has 16 residues. Germline values: CDR1 DFQATT, CDR2 SNEGSKA (reference sequence).

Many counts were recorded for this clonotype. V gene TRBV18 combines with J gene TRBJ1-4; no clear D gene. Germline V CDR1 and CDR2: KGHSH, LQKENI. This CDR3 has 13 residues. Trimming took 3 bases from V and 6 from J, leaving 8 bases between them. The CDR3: CASSPMTDEKLFF. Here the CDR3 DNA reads TGTGCCAGCTCACCCATGACGGATGAAAAACTGTTTTTT. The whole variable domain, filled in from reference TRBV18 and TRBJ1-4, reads NAGVMQNPRHLVRRRGQEARLRCSPMKGHSHVYWYRQLPEEGLKFMVYLQKENIIDESGMPKERFSAEFPKEGPSILRIQQVVRGDSAAYFCASSPMTDEKLFFGSGTQLSVL.

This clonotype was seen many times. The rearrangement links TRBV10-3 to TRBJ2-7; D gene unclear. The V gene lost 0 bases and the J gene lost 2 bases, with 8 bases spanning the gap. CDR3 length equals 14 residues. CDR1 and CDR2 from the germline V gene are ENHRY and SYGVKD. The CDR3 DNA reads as TGTGCCATCAGTGAGTCGAAGGCAGCCTACGAGCAGTACTTC. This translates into CAISESKAAYEQYF.

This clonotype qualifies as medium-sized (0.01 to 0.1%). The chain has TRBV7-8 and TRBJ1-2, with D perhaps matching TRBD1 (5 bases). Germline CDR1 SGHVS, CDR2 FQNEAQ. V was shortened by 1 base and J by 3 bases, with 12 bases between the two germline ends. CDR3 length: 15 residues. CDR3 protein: CASSLGGGGDYGYTF. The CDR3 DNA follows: TGTGCCAGCAGCTTAGGGGGCGGGGGAGACTATGGCTACACCTTC.

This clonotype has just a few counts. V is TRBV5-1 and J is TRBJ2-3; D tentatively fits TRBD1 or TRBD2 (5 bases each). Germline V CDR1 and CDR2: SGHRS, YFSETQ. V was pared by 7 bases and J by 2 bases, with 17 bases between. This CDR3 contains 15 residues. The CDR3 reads CASGPPGTLTDTQYF. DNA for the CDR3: TGCGCCAGCGGGCCCCCCGGGACCCTCACAGATACGCAGTATTTT.

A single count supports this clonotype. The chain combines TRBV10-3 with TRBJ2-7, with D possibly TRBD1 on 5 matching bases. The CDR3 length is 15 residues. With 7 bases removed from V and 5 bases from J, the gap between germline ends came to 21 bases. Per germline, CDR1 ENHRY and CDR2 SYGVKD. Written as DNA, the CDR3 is TGTGCCATCAAGGAACCAGGGCTCAGTGTCAACGAGCAGTACTTC. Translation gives CAIKEPGLSVNEQYF.

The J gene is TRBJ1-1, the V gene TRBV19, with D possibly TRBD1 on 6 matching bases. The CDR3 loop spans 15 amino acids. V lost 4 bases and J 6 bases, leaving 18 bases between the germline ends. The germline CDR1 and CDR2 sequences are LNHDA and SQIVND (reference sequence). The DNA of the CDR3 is TGTGCCAGTAGTAACCAACAGGGTTGGTTGGCTGAAGCTTTCTTT. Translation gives CASSNQQGWLAEAFF.

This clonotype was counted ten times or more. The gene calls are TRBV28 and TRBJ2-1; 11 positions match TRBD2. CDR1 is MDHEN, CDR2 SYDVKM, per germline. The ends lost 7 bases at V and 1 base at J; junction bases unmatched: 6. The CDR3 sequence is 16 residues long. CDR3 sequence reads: CASNSGLAASYNEQFF. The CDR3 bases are TGTGCCAGCAACTCGGGACTAGCGGCTTCCTACAATGAGCAGTTCTTC.

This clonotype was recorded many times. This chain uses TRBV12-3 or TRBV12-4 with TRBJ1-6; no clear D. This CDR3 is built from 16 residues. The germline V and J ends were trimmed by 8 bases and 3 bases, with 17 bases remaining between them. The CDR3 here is CASGEALGSYNSPLHF. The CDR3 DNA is TGTGCCAGCGGGGAGGCCCTGGGTAGCTATAATTCACCCCTCCACTTT.

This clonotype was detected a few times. The CDR3 DNA reads as TGTGCCAGCAGCCCCCGGGTCGGGGCAGATACGCAGTATTTT. This gives the protein CASSPRVGADTQYF. The chain uses TRBV7-9 and TRBJ2-3, with TRBD2 as a possible D gene (5 bases). CDR1 and CDR2 from the germline V gene are SEHNR and FQNEAQ (reference sequence). CDR3 length: 14 amino acids. V was cut by 5 bases and J by 4 bases, with 13 bases left in between. Combining the CDR3 with reference TRBV7-9 and TRBJ2-3 gives the whole variable domain DTGVSQNPRHKITKRGQNVTFRCDPISEHNRLYWYRQTLGQGPEFLTYFQNEAQLEKSRLLSDRFSAERPKGSFSTLEIQRTEQGDSAMYLCASSPRVGADTQYFGPGTRLTVL.

The CDR3 protein is CAISYTSGTGGHPELFF. DNA for the CDR3: TGTGCCATCAGTTACACCTCCGGGACAGGGGGTCACCCGGAGCTGTTTTTT. The chain joins TRBV10-3 to TRBJ2-2, with 11 positions matching TRBD1. V shed 5 bases and J 10 bases; nucleotides not matched to a gene: 15. CDR1 is ENHRY and CDR2 is SYGVKD in the germline V gene. The CDR3 contains 17 residues.

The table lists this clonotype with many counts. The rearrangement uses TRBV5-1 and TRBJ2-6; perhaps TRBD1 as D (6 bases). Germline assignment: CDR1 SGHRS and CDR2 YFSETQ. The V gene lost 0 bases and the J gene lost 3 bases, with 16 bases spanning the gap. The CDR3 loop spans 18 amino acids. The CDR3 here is CASSLAVSTGFGANVLTF. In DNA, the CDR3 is TGCGCCAGCAGCTTGGCGGTTTCTACAGGGTTTGGGGCCAACGTCCTGACTTTC.

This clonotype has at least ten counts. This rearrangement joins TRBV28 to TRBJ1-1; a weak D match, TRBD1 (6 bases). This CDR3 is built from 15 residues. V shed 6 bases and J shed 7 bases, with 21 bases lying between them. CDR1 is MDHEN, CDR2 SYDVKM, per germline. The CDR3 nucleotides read TGTGCCAGCAGCTCCGCCGGGGGGCGATGGGGTGAAGCTTTCTTT. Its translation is CASSSAGGRWGEAFF.